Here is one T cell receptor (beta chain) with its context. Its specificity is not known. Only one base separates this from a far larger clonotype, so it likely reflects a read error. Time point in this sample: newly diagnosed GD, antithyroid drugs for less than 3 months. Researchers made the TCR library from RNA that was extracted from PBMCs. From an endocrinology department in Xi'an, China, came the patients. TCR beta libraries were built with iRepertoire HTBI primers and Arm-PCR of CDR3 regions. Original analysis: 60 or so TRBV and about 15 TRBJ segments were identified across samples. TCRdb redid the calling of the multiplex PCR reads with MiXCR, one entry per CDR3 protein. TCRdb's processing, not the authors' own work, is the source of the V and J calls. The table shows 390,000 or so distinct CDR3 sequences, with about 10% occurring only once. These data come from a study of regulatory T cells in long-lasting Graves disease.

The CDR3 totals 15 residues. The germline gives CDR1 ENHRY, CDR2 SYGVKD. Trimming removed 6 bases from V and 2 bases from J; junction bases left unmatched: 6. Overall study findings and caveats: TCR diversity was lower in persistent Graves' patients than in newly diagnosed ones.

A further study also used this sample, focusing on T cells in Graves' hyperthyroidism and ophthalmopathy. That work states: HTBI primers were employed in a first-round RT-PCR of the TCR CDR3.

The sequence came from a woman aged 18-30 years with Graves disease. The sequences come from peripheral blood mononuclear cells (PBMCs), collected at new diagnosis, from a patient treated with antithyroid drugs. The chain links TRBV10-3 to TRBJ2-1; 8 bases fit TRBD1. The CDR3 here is CAIRRTGNAYNEQFF. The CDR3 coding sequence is TGTGCCATCAGACGGACAGGGAACGCCTACAATGAGCAGTTCTTC.